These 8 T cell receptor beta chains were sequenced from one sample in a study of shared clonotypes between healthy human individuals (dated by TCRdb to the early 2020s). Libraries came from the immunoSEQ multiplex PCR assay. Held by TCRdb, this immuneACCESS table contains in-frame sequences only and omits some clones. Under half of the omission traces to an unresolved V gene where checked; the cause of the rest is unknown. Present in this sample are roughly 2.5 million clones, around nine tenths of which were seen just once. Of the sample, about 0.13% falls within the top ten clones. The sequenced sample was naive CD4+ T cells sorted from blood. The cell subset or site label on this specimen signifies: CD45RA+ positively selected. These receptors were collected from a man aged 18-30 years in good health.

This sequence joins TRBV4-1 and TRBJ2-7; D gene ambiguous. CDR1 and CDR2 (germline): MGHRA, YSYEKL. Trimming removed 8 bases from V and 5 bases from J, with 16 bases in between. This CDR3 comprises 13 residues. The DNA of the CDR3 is TGCGCCAGCCGCCGGGTTGGTGGCCACGAGCAGTACTTC. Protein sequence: CASRRVGGHEQYF.

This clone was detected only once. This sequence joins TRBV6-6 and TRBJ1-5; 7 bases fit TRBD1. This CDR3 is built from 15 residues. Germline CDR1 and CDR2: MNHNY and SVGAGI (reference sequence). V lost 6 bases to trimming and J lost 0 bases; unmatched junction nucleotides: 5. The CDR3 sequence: CASSHRDSSNQPQHF. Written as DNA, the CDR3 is TGTGCCAGCAGCCACCGGGACAGTAGCAATCAGCCCCAGCATTTT.

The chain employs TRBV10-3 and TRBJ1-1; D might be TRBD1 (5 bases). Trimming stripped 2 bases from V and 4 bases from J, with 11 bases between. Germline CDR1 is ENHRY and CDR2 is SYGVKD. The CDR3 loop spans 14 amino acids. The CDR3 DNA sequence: TGTGCCATCAGTGAGCGAGGAGGGGCCACTGAAGCTTTCTTT. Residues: CAISERGGATEAFF.

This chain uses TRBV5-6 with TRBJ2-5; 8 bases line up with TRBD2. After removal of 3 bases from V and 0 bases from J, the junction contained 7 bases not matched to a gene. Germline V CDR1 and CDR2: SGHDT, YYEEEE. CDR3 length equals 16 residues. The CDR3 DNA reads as TGTGCCAGCAGCTCAGGACTAGCTGAGTACCAAGAGACCCAGTACTTC. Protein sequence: CASSSGLAEYQETQYF. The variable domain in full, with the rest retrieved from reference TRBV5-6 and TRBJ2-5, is DAGVTQSPTHLIKTRGQQVTLRCSPKSGHDTVSWYQQALGQGPQFIFQYYEEEERQRGNFPDRFSGHQFPNYSSELNVNALLLGDSALYLCASSSGLAEYQETQYFGPGTRLLVL.

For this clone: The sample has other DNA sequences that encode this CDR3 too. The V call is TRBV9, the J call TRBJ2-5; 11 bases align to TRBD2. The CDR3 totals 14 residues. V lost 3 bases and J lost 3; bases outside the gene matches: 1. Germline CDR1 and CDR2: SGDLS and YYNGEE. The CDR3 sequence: CASSAGLAEETQYF. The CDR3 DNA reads TGTGCCAGCAGCGCGGGACTAGCGGAAGAGACCCAGTACTTC.

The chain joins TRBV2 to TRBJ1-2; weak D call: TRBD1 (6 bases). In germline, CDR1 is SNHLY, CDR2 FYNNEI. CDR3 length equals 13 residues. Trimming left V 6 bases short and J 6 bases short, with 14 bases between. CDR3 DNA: TGTGCCAGCAGACAAGGGACAAGGAATGGCTACACCTTC. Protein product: CASRQGTRNGYTF.

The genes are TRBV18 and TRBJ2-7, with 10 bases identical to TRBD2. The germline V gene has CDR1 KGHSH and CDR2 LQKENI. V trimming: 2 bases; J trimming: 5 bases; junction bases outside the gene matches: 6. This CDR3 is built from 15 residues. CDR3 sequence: CASSPGTSVKNEQYF. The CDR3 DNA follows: TGTGCCAGCTCACCAGGGACTAGCGTTAAGAACGAGCAGTACTTC.

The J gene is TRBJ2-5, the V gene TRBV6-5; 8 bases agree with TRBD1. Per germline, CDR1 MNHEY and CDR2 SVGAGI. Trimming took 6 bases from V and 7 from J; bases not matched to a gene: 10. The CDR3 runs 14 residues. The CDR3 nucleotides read TGTGCCAGCAGGCCCGGACAGGGCCGGGTGACCCAGTACTTC. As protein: CASRPGQGRVTQYF.